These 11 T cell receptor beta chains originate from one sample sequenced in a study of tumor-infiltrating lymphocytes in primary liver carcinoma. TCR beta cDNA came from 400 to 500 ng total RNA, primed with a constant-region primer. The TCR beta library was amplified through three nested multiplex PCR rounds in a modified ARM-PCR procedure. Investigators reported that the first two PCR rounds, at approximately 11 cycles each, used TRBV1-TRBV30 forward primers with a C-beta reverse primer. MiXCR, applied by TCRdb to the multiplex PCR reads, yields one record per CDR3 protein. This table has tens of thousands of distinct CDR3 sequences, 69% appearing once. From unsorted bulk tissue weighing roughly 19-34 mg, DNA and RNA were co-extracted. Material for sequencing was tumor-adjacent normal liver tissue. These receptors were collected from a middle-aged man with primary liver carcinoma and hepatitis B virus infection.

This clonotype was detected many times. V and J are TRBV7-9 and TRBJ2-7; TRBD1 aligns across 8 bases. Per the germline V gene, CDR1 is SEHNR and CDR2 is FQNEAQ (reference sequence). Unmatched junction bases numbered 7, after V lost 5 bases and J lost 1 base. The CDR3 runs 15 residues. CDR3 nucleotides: TGTGCCAGCAGCCAAAGACAGGGGTCGTCCTACGAGCAGTACTTC. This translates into CASSQRQGSSYEQYF. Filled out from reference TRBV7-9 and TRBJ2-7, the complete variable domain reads DTGVSQNPRHKITKRGQNVTFRCDPISEHNRLYWYRQTLGQGPEFLTYFQNEAQLEKSRLLSDRFSAERPKGSFSTLEIQRTEQGDSAMYLCASSQRQGSSYEQYFGPGTRLTVT.

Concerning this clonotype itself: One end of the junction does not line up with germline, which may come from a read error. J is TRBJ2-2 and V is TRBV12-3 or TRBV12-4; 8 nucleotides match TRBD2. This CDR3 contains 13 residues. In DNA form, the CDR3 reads TGTGCCGTTAACGGGAGGGACACCGGGGAGATGTTTTTT. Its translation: CAVNGRDTGEMFF.

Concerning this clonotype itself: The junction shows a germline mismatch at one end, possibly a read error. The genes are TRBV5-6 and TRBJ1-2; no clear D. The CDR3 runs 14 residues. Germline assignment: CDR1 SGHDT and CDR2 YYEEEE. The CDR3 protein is CASSLLPAVYDYIF. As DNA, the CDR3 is TGTGCCAGCAGCTTGTTGCCGGCAGTTTATGACTACATCTTC.

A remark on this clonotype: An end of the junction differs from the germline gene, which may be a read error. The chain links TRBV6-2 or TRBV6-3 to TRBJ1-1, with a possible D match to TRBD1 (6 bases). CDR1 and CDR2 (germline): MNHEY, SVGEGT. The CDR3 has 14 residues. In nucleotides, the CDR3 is TGTGCCAGCAGGGGGTGGACAGTAAACACTGGAGCTTTCTTT. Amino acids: CASRGWTVNTGAFF.

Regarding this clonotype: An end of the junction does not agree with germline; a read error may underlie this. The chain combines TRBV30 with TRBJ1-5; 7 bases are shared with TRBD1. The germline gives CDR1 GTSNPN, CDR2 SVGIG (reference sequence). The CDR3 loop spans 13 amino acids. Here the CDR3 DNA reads TGTACCTGGAGTGAGACAGGGAATCAGCCCCAGCATTTT. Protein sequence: CTWSETGNQPQHF.

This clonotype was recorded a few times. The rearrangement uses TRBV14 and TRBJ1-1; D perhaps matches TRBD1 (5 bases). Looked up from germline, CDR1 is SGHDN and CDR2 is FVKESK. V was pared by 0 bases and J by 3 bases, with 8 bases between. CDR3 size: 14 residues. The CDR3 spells CASSQERTHTEAFF. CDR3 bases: TGTGCCAGCAGCCAAGAGAGGACACACACTGAAGCTTTCTTT.

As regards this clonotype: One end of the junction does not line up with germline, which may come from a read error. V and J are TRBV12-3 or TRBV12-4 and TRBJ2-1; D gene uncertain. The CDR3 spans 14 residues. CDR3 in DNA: TGTGCCAGCAGTTTGGGGATGGCAATATATGAACAGTTCTTC. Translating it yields CASSLGMAIYEQFF.

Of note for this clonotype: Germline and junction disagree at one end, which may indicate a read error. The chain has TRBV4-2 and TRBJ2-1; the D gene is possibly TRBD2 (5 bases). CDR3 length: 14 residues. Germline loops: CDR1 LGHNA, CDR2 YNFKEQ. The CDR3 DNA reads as TGTGACAGCAGCCAAGCTTCCGGAGCGGATGAGCAGTTCTTC. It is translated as CDSSQASGADEQFF.

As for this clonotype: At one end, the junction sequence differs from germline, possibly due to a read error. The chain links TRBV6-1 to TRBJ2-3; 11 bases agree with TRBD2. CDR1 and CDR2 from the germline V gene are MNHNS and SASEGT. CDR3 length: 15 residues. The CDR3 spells CANSDSGRASDTQYF. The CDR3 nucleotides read TGTGCCAACAGTGATAGCGGGAGGGCCTCAGATACGCAGTATTTT.

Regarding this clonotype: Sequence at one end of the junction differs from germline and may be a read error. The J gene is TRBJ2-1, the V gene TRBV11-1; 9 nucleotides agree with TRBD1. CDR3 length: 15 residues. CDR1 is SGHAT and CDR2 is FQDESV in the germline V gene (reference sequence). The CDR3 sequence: CASSSWPTGGNERLF. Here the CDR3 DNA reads TGTGCCAGCAGCTCTTGGCCCACAGGGGGCAATGAGCGGCTCTTC.

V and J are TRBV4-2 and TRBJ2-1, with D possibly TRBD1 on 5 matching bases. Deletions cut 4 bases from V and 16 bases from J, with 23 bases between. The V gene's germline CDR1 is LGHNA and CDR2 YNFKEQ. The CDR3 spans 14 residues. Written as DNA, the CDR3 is TGTGCCAGCAGCCCAGGGCACAGCGACAATGAGTCATTCTTC. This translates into CASSPGHSDNESFF.